The 5 T cell receptor beta chains below were found in one sample sequenced in a study of T-cell memory formation after mild COVID-19. TCRdb itself ran the 5' RACE reads through MiXCR, one entry per CDR3 protein. Among around 250,000 distinct CDR3 sequences listed, 16% were seen once. Material: PBMCs or a T cell subset sorted from them (not recorded which). These receptors originate from a man aged 18 to 30 who had mild COVID-19 (a few samples of this study predate the infection). Cell type and time point are not known.

This clonotype was detected only a few times. V is TRBV7-9 and J is TRBJ1-1; 9 bases line up with TRBD1. This CDR3 is 16 amino acids long. V gave up 11 bases and J gave up 1 base; unmatched junction bases: 14. Germline CDR1 and CDR2: SEHNR and FQNEAQ (reference sequence). Here the CDR3 DNA reads TGTGCCGAAACCGGGACAGGGATTGGGGAGAACACTGAAGCTTTCTTT. This codes for CAETGTGIGENTEAFF.

This clonotype was seen repeatedly, ten times or more. The V gene is TRBV20-1, the J gene TRBJ2-3; 8 bases are shared with TRBD1. This CDR3 region has 16 residues. The germline V gene has CDR1 DFQATT and CDR2 SNEGSKA (reference sequence). V lost 6 bases, J lost 2 bases, and 13 bases stayed unmatched. CDR3 region: CSAPPRQGLSTDTQYF. The CDR3 coding sequence is TGCAGTGCCCCTCCCCGACAGGGGCTTTCCACAGATACGCAGTATTTT.

This clonotype has a handful of counts. In nucleotides, the CDR3 is TGTGCCAGCAGCTTAGGAGAGACAGTTCTGCAAGCAGAAAAACTGTTTTTT. Encoded protein: CASSLGETVLQAEKLFF. The V call is TRBV7-9, the J call TRBJ1-4; D is possibly TRBD1 (5 bases). The CDR3 loop spans 17 amino acids. Trimming took 1 base from V and 8 from J, leaving 20 bases between them. Looked up from germline, CDR1 is SEHNR and CDR2 is FQNEAQ (reference sequence).

The chain has TRBV7-2 and TRBJ2-5; D gene uncertain. This CDR3 is 13 amino acids long. Trimming stripped 3 bases from V and 2 bases from J, with 7 bases between. Germline V gives CDR1 SGHTA, CDR2 FQGNSA. The CDR3 DNA reads TGTGCCAGCAGCTTCACCTTTCAAGAGACCCAGTACTTC. Protein product: CASSFTFQETQYF.

This clonotype turned up a few times. The genes are TRBV7-6 and TRBJ1-2; TRBD1 matches at 7 bases. The germline CDR1 and CDR2 sequences are SGHVS and FNYEAQ. This CDR3 contains 13 residues. Losses at the gene ends were 5 bases for V and 2 bases for J; bases not matched to a gene: 2. The DNA of the CDR3 is TGTGCCAGCAGCCGGGGACAGAACTATGGCTACACCTTC. It encodes CASSRGQNYGYTF.